This TCR beta chain stems from a study of CD8 T cell repertoires and HIV-1 epitope variants. Study background: T cells were stimulated with Twenty-five Gag and Nef peptides separately. Control wells had CMV/EBV/flu peptides, negative Ebola AY9, or no peptide. Equal numbers of autologous T cell-negative cells presented antigen to enriched T cells. Study observations and caveats: Fewer than ten TCR beta clonotypes were antigen-specific, six apparently recognizing autologous or escape variants.

Assay used: immunoSEQ multiplex PCR; TCRdb lists only in-frame clones, some missing. The sample lists approximately 5,300 clones; approximately 70% were seen once. Trimming took 5 bases from V and 6 from J, leaving 13 bases between them. Germline loops: CDR1 SGHTA, CDR2 FQGNSA. CDR3 length: 13 residues. This clone was seen just once. Antigen: not known. V usage is TRBV7-2 and J usage is TRBJ1-2; a weak D match, TRBD1 (6 bases). This receptor was identified in a male donor with HIV. Sequencing was performed on cultured CD8+ T cells derived from PBMCs. CDR3 bases: TGTGCCAGCAGCCTACAGGGATCTGATGGCTACACCTTC. Its translation is CASSLQGSDGYTF.